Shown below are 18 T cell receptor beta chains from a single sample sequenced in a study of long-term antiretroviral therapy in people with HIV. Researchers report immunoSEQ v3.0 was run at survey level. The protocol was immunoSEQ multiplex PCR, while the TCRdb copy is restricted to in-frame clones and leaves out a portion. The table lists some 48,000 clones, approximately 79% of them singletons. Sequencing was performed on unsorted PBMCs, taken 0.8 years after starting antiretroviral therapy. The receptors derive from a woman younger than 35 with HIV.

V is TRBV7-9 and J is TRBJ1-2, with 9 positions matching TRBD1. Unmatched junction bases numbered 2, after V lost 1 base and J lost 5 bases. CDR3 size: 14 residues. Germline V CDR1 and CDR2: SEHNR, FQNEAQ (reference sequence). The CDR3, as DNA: TGTGCCAGCAGCTTAGTGGGACAGGGTTATGGCTACACCTTC. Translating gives CASSLVGQGYGYTF.

Here the CDR3 DNA reads TGTGCCAGCAGCTTCAGGGGACAGCCCCAGCATTTT. Protein product: CASSFRGQPQHF. V gene TRBV5-6 combines with J gene TRBJ1-5; D perhaps matches TRBD1 (6 bases). This CDR3 is 12 amino acids long. Trimming shortened V by 2 bases and J by 7 bases, and 7 bases separated the two germline ends. From germline, CDR1 is SGHDT and CDR2 YYEEEE.

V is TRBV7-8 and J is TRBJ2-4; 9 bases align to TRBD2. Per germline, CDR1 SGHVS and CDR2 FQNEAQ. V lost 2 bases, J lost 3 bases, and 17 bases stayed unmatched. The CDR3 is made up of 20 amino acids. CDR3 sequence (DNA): TGTGCCAGCAGCTTATCTTCCACGATATTGGCTAGCGGGGTCAAAAACATTCAGTACTTC. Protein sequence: CASSLSSTILASGVKNIQYF.

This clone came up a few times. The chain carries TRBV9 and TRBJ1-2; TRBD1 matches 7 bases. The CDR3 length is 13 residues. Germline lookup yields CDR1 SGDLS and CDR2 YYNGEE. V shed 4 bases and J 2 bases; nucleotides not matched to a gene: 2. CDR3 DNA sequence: TGTGCCAGCAGCCCACAGGGGAACTATGGCTACACCTTC. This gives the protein CASSPQGNYGYTF.

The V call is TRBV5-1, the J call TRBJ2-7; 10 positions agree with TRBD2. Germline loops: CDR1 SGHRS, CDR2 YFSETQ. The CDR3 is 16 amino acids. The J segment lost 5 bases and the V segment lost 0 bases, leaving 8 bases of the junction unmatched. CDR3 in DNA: TGCGCCAGCAGCTTGGGACCGAACCTAGCGGGAGACGAGCAGTACTTC. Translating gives CASSLGPNLAGDEQYF.

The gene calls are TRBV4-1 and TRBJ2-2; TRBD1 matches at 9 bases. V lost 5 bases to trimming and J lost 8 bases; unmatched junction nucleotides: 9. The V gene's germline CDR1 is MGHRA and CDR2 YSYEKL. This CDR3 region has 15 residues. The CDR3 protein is CASSAQGTGRGELFF. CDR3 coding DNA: TGCGCCAGCAGCGCCCAAGGGACAGGGAGAGGGGAGCTGTTTTTT.

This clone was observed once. The CDR3 spells CASSDSSQGNGYTF. DNA for the CDR3: TGTGCCAGCAGTGACTCGAGCCAGGGAAATGGCTACACCTTC. This chain uses TRBV6-4 with TRBJ1-2, with a possible D match to TRBD1 (5 bases). The germline CDR1 and CDR2 sequences are MRHNA and SNTAGT. CDR3 length equals 14 residues. Trimming stripped 0 bases from V and 6 bases from J, with 11 bases between.

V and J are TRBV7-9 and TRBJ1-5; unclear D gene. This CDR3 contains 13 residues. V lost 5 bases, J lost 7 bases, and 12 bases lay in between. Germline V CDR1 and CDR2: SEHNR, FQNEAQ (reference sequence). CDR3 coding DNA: TGTGCCAGCAGCCCGAGTGGCAGACAGCCCCAGCATTTT. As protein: CASSPSGRQPQHF.

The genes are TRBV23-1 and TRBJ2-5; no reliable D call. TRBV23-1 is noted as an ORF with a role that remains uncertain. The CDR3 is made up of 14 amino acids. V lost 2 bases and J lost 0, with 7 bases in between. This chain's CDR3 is CASSQRSDQETQYF. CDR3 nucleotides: TGCGCCAGCAGTCAAAGGTCGGACCAAGAGACCCAGTACTTC.

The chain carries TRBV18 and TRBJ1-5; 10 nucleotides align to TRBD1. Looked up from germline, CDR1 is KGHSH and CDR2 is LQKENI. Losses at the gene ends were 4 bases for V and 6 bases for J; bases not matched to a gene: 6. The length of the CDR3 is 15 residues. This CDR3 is CASSHDRGPSQPQHF. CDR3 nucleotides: TGTGCCAGCTCACACGACAGGGGGCCAAGTCAGCCCCAGCATTTT.

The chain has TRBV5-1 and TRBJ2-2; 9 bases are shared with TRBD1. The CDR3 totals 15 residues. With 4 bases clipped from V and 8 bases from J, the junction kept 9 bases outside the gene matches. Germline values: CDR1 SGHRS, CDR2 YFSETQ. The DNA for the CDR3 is TGCGCCAGCAGCCTCGGGACAGGGTCAGGTGGGGAGCTGTTTTTT. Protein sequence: CASSLGTGSGGELFF.

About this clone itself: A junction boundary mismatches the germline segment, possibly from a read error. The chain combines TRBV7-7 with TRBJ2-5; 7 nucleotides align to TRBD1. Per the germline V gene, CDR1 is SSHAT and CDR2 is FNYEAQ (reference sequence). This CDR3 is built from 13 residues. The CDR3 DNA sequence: TGTGCTAGCAGCTCGGACAGGCAAGAGACCCAGTACTTC. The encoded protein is CASSSDRQETQYF.

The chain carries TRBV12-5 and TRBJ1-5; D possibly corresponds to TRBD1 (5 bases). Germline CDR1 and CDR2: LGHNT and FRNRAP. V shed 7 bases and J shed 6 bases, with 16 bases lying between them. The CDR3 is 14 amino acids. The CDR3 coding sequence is TGTGCTAGTGCCCGAGATAATGGGGCTCAGCCCCAGCATTTT. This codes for CASARDNGAQPQHF.

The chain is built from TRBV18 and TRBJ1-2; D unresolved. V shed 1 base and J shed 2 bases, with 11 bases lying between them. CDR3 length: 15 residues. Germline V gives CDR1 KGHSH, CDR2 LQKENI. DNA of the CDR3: TGTGCCAGCTCACCACGACCAGCTCTGAACTATGGCTACACCTTC. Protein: CASSPRPALNYGYTF. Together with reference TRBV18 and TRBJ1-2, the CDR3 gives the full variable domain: NAGVMQNPRHLVRRRGQEARLRCSPMKGHSHVYWYRQLPEEGLKFMVYLQKENIIDESGMPKERFSAEFPKEGPSILRIQQVVRGDSAAYFCASSPRPALNYGYTFGSGTRLTVV.

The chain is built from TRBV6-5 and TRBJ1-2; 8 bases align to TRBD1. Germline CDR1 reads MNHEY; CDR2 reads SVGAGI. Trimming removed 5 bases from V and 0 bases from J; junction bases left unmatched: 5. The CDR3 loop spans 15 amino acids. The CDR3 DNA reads TGTGCCAGCAGTCCGACAGGGGACCCTAACTATGGCTACACCTTC. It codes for CASSPTGDPNYGYTF.

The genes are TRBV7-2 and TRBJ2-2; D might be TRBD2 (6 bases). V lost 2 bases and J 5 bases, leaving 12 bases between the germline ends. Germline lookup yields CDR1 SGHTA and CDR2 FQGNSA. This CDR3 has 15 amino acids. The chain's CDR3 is CASSLRVAGTGELFF. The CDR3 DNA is TGTGCCAGCAGCTTAAGGGTCGCGGGAACCGGGGAGCTGTTTTTT. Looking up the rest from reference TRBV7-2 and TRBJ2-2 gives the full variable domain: GAGVSQSPSNKVTEKGKDVELRCDPISGHTALYWYRQSLGQGLEFLIYFQGNSAPDKSGLPSDRFSAERTGGSVSTLTIQRTQQEDSAVYLCASSLRVAGTGELFFGEGSRLTVL.

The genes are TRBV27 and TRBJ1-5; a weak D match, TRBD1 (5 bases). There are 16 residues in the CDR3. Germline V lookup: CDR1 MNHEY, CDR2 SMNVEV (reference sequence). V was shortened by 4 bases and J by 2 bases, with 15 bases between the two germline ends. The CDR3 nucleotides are TGTGCCAGCAGTTCCCTGGGGGGAGGTGGCAATCAGCCCCAGCATTTT. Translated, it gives CASSSLGGGGNQPQHF.

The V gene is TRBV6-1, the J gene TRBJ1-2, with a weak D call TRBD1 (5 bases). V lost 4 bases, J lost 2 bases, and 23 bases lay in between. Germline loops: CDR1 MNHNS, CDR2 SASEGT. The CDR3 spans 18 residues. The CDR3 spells CASSGPFRGLGSNYGYTF. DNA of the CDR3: TGTGCCAGCAGTGGACCGTTCCGGGGCTTGGGGTCAAACTATGGCTACACCTTC.